Presented here are 23 T cell receptor beta chains from one specimen sequenced in a study of CD8 T cells in ankylosing spondylitis. TCRdb re-derived calls from the 5' RACE reads in MiXCR, one entry per CDR3 protein. The sample has 300,000 to 350,000 distinct CDR3 sequences; 20% to 25% are singletons. Sequencing was carried out using blood, either unsorted or a sorted T cell fraction (not recorded which). Source of these receptors: a female donor with ankylosing spondylitis or in good health (not recorded which).

This clonotype was seen more than once but under ten times. The chain combines TRBV6-4 with TRBJ2-7, with 8 bases that match TRBD2. Looked up from germline, CDR1 is MRHNA and CDR2 is SNTAGT. The CDR3 is 13 amino acids. J was trimmed by 4 bases and V by 4 bases; bases with no gene match: 3. The CDR3 protein is CASSVGLGYEQYF. CDR3 in DNA: TGTGCCAGCAGTGTGGGACTAGGATACGAGCAGTACTTC.

The J gene is TRBJ2-7, the V gene TRBV7-2, with TRBD2 as a possible D gene (5 bases). Germline CDR1 reads SGHTA; CDR2 reads FQGNSA. The V gene lost 3 bases and the J gene lost 2 bases, with 11 bases spanning the gap. The CDR3 runs to 14 residues. This chain's CDR3 is CASSFGGRTYEQYF. CDR3 coding DNA: TGTGCCAGCAGCTTCGGAGGCAGAACCTACGAGCAGTACTTC.

This clonotype was found a few times. CDR3 bases: TGTGCCAGCAGCTTAGGAAGTCGGACTAGCACAGATACGCAGTATTTT. Translating it yields CASSLGSRTSTDTQYF. The V call is TRBV7-9, the J call TRBJ2-3; tentatively, D is TRBD2 (5 bases). The germline gives CDR1 SEHNR, CDR2 FQNEAQ (reference sequence). The CDR3 length is 16 residues. V lost 1 base, J lost 0 bases, and 11 bases lay in between.

The chain uses TRBV27 and TRBJ1-2, with D unresolved. The CDR3 extends over 13 amino acids. The germline CDR1 and CDR2 sequences are MNHEY and SMNVEV (reference sequence). The V end lost 3 bases, the J end lost 4 bases, and 9 bases lay between the germline ends. The CDR3 DNA reads as TGTGCCAGCAGTTTCTCCTCCCGCTATGGCTACACCTTC. Its translation is CASSFSSRYGYTF.

V usage is TRBV7-2 and J usage is TRBJ2-7; the D gene is possibly TRBD2 (5 bases). The CDR3 sequence is 14 residues long. Germline lookup yields CDR1 SGHTA and CDR2 FQGNSA. Trimming left V 1 base short and J 6 bases short, with 13 bases between. This CDR3 is CASSLDGVPSEQYF. The CDR3 coding sequence is TGTGCCAGCAGCTTAGACGGGGTCCCCTCCGAGCAGTACTTC.

This chain links TRBV7-2 with TRBJ2-3, with 9 nucleotides matching TRBD1. CDR3 size: 16 residues. V lost 5 bases, J lost 5 bases, and 11 bases stayed unmatched. The germline V gene encodes CDR1 SGHTA and CDR2 FQGNSA. The CDR3 DNA follows: TGTGCCAGCAGCAGATTACAGGGGGCATCGGTAGATACGCAGTATTTT. Its protein is CASSRLQGASVDTQYF.

Only a few counts were recorded for this clonotype. Sequence at one end of the junction differs from germline and may be a read error. This CDR3 is CASGYLGPNTEAFF. The CDR3 nucleotides read TGTGCCAGCGGTTACCTGGGGCCCAACACTGAAGCTTTCTTT. This chain joins TRBV6-2 or TRBV6-3 and TRBJ1-1; TRBD1 might be the D (5 bases). The CDR3 runs to 14 residues. CDR1 is MNHEY and CDR2 is SVGEGT in the germline V gene.

This clonotype has a count of ten or more. The rearrangement links TRBV4-3 to TRBJ1-1; TRBD1 matches at 7 bases. The CDR3 is 16 residues long. The J segment lost 1 base and the V segment lost 4 bases, leaving 9 bases of the junction unmatched. Germline loops: CDR1 LGHNA, CDR2 YSLEER. In DNA, the CDR3 is TGCGCCAGCAGCCTGACGGTCCGGGACAGGAACACTGAAGCTTTCTTT. This gives the protein CASSLTVRDRNTEAFF.

J is TRBJ2-3 and V is TRBV28, with a possible D match to TRBD2 (5 bases). The V end was cut by 2 bases, the J end by 1 base, with 10 bases between. The CDR3 loop spans 15 amino acids. The germline V gene encodes CDR1 MDHEN and CDR2 SYDVKM. The CDR3 loop reads CASSLLGGGTDTQYF. As DNA, the CDR3 is TGTGCCAGCAGTTTACTAGGAGGAGGCACAGATACGCAGTATTTT.

V and J are TRBV7-2 and TRBJ2-3; TRBD2 agrees at 7 bases. CDR1 is SGHTA, CDR2 FQGNSA, per germline. The CDR3 loop spans 16 amino acids. V lost 1 base, J lost 0 bases, and 4 bases stayed unmatched. The CDR3 DNA sequence: TGTGCCAGCAGCTTAGGGACTAGTAGAAGCACAGATACGCAGTATTTT. Amino acid sequence: CASSLGTSRSTDTQYF.

V is TRBV7-2 and J is TRBJ2-5, with D possibly matching TRBD2 (6 bases). The CDR3 has 13 amino acids. CDR1 is SGHTA, CDR2 FQGNSA, per germline. The ends were cut back, 4 bases at V and 4 bases at J, with 10 bases in the middle. The CDR3 bases are TGTGCCAGCAGCTCTCTGGAGGGAGAGACCCAGTACTTC. Amino acid sequence: CASSSLEGETQYF.

The chain has TRBV7-9 and TRBJ1-4, with D unclear. Germline V CDR1 and CDR2: SEHNR, FQNEAQ (reference sequence). V was pared by 7 bases and J by 7 bases, with 16 bases between. The CDR3 consists of 14 residues. CDR3 DNA: TGTGCCAGCAACGTGTTAGGCCGTGGTGAAAAACTGTTTTTT. Translation gives CASNVLGRGEKLFF. Using reference TRBV7-9 and TRBJ1-4 for the parts outside the CDR3, the full variable domain is DTGVSQNPRHKITKRGQNVTFRCDPISEHNRLYWYRQTLGQGPEFLTYFQNEAQLEKSRLLSDRFSAERPKGSFSTLEIQRTEQGDSAMYLCASNVLGRGEKLFFGSGTQLSVL.

This chain uses TRBV27 with TRBJ2-3; 9 positions agree with TRBD2. V shed 2 bases and J 3 bases; nucleotides not matched to a gene: 6. The CDR3 has 16 amino acids. Per germline, CDR1 MNHEY and CDR2 SMNVEV (reference sequence). The CDR3: CASSLRRREGTDTQYF. CDR3 nucleotides: TGTGCCAGCAGTTTAAGGAGGCGGGAGGGTACAGATACGCAGTATTTT.

The chain joins TRBV28 to TRBJ1-5; weak D call: TRBD1 (5 bases). Germline CDR1 and CDR2: MDHEN and SYDVKM. The length of the CDR3 is 12 residues. Deletions cut 3 bases from V and 6 bases from J, with 6 bases between. The CDR3: CASSFGTQPQHF. The CDR3 DNA is TGTGCCAGCAGTTTTGGGACTCAGCCCCAGCATTTT.

In this sample, this clonotype turned up a few times. The chain carries TRBV6-2 or TRBV6-3 and TRBJ2-7; no firm D call. The V gene lost 2 bases and the J gene lost 0 bases, with 8 bases spanning the gap. Germline lookup yields CDR1 MNHEY and CDR2 SVGEGT. This CDR3 contains 14 residues. The CDR3 spells CASSYLPLSYEQYF. In DNA form, the CDR3 reads TGTGCCAGCAGTTACCTCCCTCTCTCCTACGAGCAGTACTTC.

The rearrangement uses TRBV7-9 and TRBJ2-2, with D possibly being TRBD1 or TRBD2 (5 bases each). From germline, CDR1 is SEHNR and CDR2 FQNEAQ (reference sequence). This CDR3 is 16 amino acids long. Trimming left V 7 bases short and J 4 bases short, with 19 bases between. The CDR3 nucleotides read TGTGCCAGCACCTTCCAGAGGGGAGTAGGCACCGGGGAGCTGTTTTTT. It yields the protein CASTFQRGVGTGELFF.

The J gene is TRBJ1-1, the V gene TRBV19, with D maybe TRBD1 (6 bases). This CDR3 is built from 13 residues. Germline assignment: CDR1 LNHDA and CDR2 SQIVND (reference sequence). The V and J ends lost 11 bases and 0 bases respectively, with 13 bases between them. The CDR3 DNA follows: TGTGCCGTTTCCGGGACACTGAACACTGAAGCTTTCTTT. Protein: CAVSGTLNTEAFF.

This clonotype came up a few times. The rearrangement links TRBV12-3 or TRBV12-4 to TRBJ2-7; D is possibly TRBD2 (6 bases). The CDR3 extends over 13 amino acids. The V end was cut by 8 bases, the J end by 6 bases, with 17 bases between. CDR3 coding DNA: TGTGCCAGCGGGGGACGGCGGGACTCCGAGCAGTACTTC. Protein: CASGGRRDSEQYF.

This clonotype was found a few times. The V call is TRBV10-3, the J call TRBJ2-1; 10 bases line up with TRBD2. Germline CDR1 ENHRY, CDR2 SYGVKD. CDR3 length: 14 amino acids. Trimming removed 7 bases from V and 8 bases from J; junction bases left unmatched: 8. CDR3 sequence: CAIKRLAGDDEQFF. CDR3 nucleotide sequence: TGTGCCATCAAGCGGCTAGCGGGAGACGATGAGCAGTTCTTC.

This sequence joins TRBV11-2 and TRBJ2-7; the D call may be TRBD1 or TRBD2 (5 bases each). V was shortened by 5 bases and J by 0 bases, with 14 bases between the two germline ends. CDR3 length: 15 residues. CDR1 is SGHAT, CDR2 FQNNGV, per germline. The CDR3 region is CASSLRAGSSYEQYF. The CDR3 bases are TGTGCCAGCAGCCTCCGGGCAGGGAGCTCCTACGAGCAGTACTTC.

A few counts support this clonotype. The V call is TRBV12-3 or TRBV12-4, the J call TRBJ2-5, with 12 bases lining up with TRBD2. The CDR3 is 15 residues long. After removal of 6 bases from V and 5 bases from J, the junction contained 7 bases not matched to a gene. The CDR3 reads CASSSTSGSRETQYF. The DNA of the CDR3 is TGTGCCAGCAGCTCGACTAGCGGGAGCAGGGAGACCCAGTACTTC.

Ten or more counts support this clonotype. This chain joins TRBV5-8 and TRBJ1-5; D gene unclear. With 0 bases removed from V and 10 bases from J, the gap between germline ends came to 5 bases. Looked up from germline, CDR1 is SGHTS and CDR2 is YDEGEE. The length of the CDR3 is 11 residues. Written as DNA, the CDR3 is TGTGCCAGCAGCTTGGGAGGACCCCAGCATTTT. It codes for CASSLGGPQHF.

V gene TRBV11-2 combines with J gene TRBJ2-1; D unclear. This CDR3 spans 12 amino acids. Germline loops: CDR1 SGHAT, CDR2 FQNNGV. The V end lost 11 bases, the J end lost 7 bases, and 15 bases lay between the germline ends. The CDR3 reads CASRYVGNEQFF. The CDR3 nucleotides read TGTGCCTCCCGTTATGTGGGGAATGAGCAGTTCTTC.